The 21 T cell receptor beta chains reported below all come from one sample, sequenced in a study of CD8 T cells in Susac syndrome. Reverse transcription of about 0.5 to 1 ug RNA was carried out with random hexamers. TCRdb fed the immunoSEQ multiplex PCR reads into MiXCR, producing one record per CDR3 protein. The sample records about 22,000 distinct CDR3 sequences, more than 85% being singletons. Sequencing input: CD8+ T cells from PBMCs. The receptors derive from a human donor in good health.

This chain uses TRBV3-1 with TRBJ1-1; 9 bases fit TRBD1. The CDR3 extends over 17 amino acids. J gave up 12 bases and V 1 base, and 18 bases lay outside the gene matches. Germline-derived CDR1 and CDR2 are LGHDT and YNNKEL (reference sequence). The chain's CDR3 is CASSQVTPRPGTGKTFF. CDR3 nucleotides: TGTGCCAGCAGCCAAGTTACCCCCCGCCCTGGGACAGGGAAAACTTTCTTT.

The chain carries TRBV6-2 or TRBV6-3 and TRBJ2-1; 8 nucleotides agree with TRBD2. The CDR3 runs 15 residues. Germline CDR1 and CDR2: MNHEY and SVGEGT. V lost 4 bases to trimming and J lost 1 base; unmatched junction nucleotides: 3. The CDR3 loop reads CASSLRGASYNEQFF. The CDR3 bases are TGTGCCAGCAGTTTGCGGGGGGCTTCCTACAATGAGCAGTTCTTC.

The genes are TRBV2 and TRBJ1-5; no definite D call. Between the trimmed V and J ends, which lost 11 bases and 3 bases, there was a span of 23 bases. CDR1 is SNHLY, CDR2 FYNNEI, per germline. The CDR3 contains 16 residues. DNA for the CDR3: TGTGCCTCCGGGCCCAGGAGGGTTAGCCCCAATCAGCCCCAGCATTTT. Protein product: CASGPRRVSPNQPQHF. Based on the CDR3 plus reference TRBV2 and TRBJ1-5, the full variable domain is EPEVTQTPSHQVTQMGQEVILRCVPISNHLYFYWYRQILGQKVEFLVSFYNNEISEKSEIFDDQFSVERPDGSNFTLKIRSTKLEDSAMYFCASGPRRVSPNQPQHFGDGTRLSIL.

This chain joins TRBV5-6 and TRBJ1-6, with 7 bases lining up with TRBD1. Trimming cost V 3 bases and J 0 bases; bases outside gene matches: 6. Germline CDR1 reads SGHDT; CDR2 reads YYEEEE. The CDR3 extends over 17 amino acids. The CDR3 protein is CASSWGPGGSYNSPLHF. CDR3 in DNA: TGTGCCAGCAGCTGGGGGCCAGGGGGCTCCTATAATTCACCCCTCCACTTT.

V usage is TRBV24-1 and J usage is TRBJ2-2; D not certain. V was trimmed by 0 bases and J by 4 bases, leaving 2 bases between them. The CDR3 contains 13 residues. Germline CDR1 reads KGHDR; CDR2 reads SFDVKD. CDR3 residues: CATSDLSTGELFF. CDR3 in DNA: TGTGCCACCAGTGATTTGTCCACCGGGGAGCTGTTTTTT.

V and J are TRBV20-1 and TRBJ2-3; 8 bases agree with TRBD2. Per the germline V gene, CDR1 is DFQATT and CDR2 is SNEGSKA (reference sequence). The CDR3 length is 15 residues. J lost 4 bases, V lost 0 bases, and 6 bases had no gene match. DNA of the CDR3: TGCAGTGCTAGAGAGATGACTAGCGACCCAGATACGCAGTATTTT. Protein: CSAREMTSDPDTQYF.

The chain links TRBV7-9 to TRBJ2-3; 7 bases map to TRBD2. Looked up from germline, CDR1 is SEHNR and CDR2 is FQNEAQ (reference sequence). V was pared by 3 bases and J by 6 bases, with 3 bases of the junction left unmatched. The CDR3 sequence is 13 residues long. The DNA of the CDR3 is TGTGCCAGCAGCTTGTCTAGCGGTGATACGCAGTATTTT. It translates to CASSLSSGDTQYF.

The rearrangement links TRBV2 to TRBJ1-3; D unclear. The CDR3 length is 15 residues. V lost 6 bases and J 3 bases, leaving 15 bases between the germline ends. Germline V CDR1 and CDR2: SNHLY, FYNNEI. CDR3 DNA: TGTGCCAGCAGCCCATTAACCGATTATGGAAACACCATATATTTT. Its translation is CASSPLTDYGNTIYF.

The chain links TRBV15 to TRBJ2-7; D possibly corresponds to TRBD1 (6 bases). Germline V CDR1 and CDR2: LNHNV, YYDKDF (reference sequence). There are 16 residues in the CDR3. The V end lost 0 bases, the J end lost 4 bases, and 16 bases lay between the germline ends. This chain's CDR3 is CATSRDQFWGPYEQYF. Written as DNA, the CDR3 is TGTGCCACCAGCAGAGATCAGTTTTGGGGGCCTTACGAGCAGTACTTC. The whole variable domain, remainder taken from reference TRBV15 and TRBJ2-7, is DAMVIQNPRYQVTQFGKPVTLSCSQTLNHNVMYWYQQKSSQAPKLLFHYYDKDFNNEADTPDNFQSRRPNTSFCFLDIRSPGLGDTAMYLCATSRDQFWGPYEQYFGPGTRLTVT.

This chain connects TRBV12-3 or TRBV12-4 to TRBJ2-7; maybe TRBD1 (6 bases). Between the trimmed V and J ends, which lost 3 bases and 7 bases, there was a span of 10 bases. The CDR3 spans 12 residues. DNA of the CDR3: TGTGCCAGCAGTTTGTGGGGGCAGGAGCAGTACTTC. Amino acid sequence: CASSLWGQEQYF.

Worth noting for this clonotype: An end of the junction differs from the germline gene, which may be a read error. The chain employs TRBV6-2 or TRBV6-3 and TRBJ2-1, with 7 bases fitting TRBD2. CDR3 length: 22 amino acids. CDR1 and CDR2 from the germline V gene are MNHEY and SVGEGT. The CDR3 loop is CASNYPKAHGSGAFVGHNEQFF. The CDR3 nucleotides read TGTGCCAGCAATTACCCCAAGGCCCACGGAAGCGGGGCTTTTGTGGGGCACAATGAGCAGTTCTTC.

The rearrangement links TRBV6-6 to TRBJ1-2; TRBD1 aligns across 7 bases. The germline gives CDR1 MNHNY, CDR2 SVGAGI (reference sequence). Trimming cost V 4 bases and J 0 bases; bases outside gene matches: 2. The CDR3 covers 14 residues. The CDR3 DNA is TGTGCCAGCAGTTCCGGGACAGCTAACTATGGCTACACCTTC. Encoded protein: CASSSGTANYGYTF.

The chain links TRBV4-3 to TRBJ2-7; 7 nucleotides agree with TRBD1. Germline V CDR1 and CDR2: LGHNA, YSLEER. J was trimmed by 2 bases and V by 0 bases; bases with no gene match: 4. The CDR3 loop spans 15 amino acids. As DNA, the CDR3 is TGCGCCAGCAGCCAAGATAGGCAGGGGGCCTACGAGCAGTACTTC. Its protein product is CASSQDRQGAYEQYF.

This rearrangement joins TRBV20-1 to TRBJ2-5; either TRBD1 or TRBD2 may supply D (6 bases each). V lost 3 bases to trimming and J lost 4 bases, with 18 bases between them. The CDR3 runs 15 residues. Germline lookup yields CDR1 DFQATT and CDR2 SNEGSKA (reference sequence). DNA for the CDR3: TGCAGTGCTAGCGCTAAGAGGGGGGCGGGAGAGACCCAGTACTTC. This codes for CSASAKRGAGETQYF.

The chain carries TRBV9 and TRBJ2-1, with TRBD1 identical over 9 bases. Per the germline V gene, CDR1 is SGDLS and CDR2 is YYNGEE. The V and J ends lost 3 bases and 6 bases, in that order; junction bases with no gene match: 4. CDR3 length: 14 residues. The CDR3 region has the DNA TGTGCCAGCAGCGGCCCGACAGGGGGCAATGAGCAGTTCTTC. It yields the protein CASSGPTGGNEQFF.

The J gene is TRBJ2-1, the V gene TRBV20-1, with D tentatively TRBD2 (5 bases). V was shortened by 5 bases and J by 7 bases, with 27 bases between the two germline ends. Germline V gene lookup returns CDR1 DFQATT and CDR2 SNEGSKA (reference sequence). The CDR3 covers 17 residues. CDR3 region: CSASSLAPLASLNEQFF. The CDR3 DNA reads TGCAGTGCTTCGTCCCTAGCCCCTCTAGCATCCTTGAATGAGCAGTTCTTC.

The CDR3 here is CASSAGEKLFF. Written as DNA, the CDR3 is TGTGCCAGCAGTGCCGGGGAAAAACTGTTTTTT. The chain carries TRBV6-2 or TRBV6-3 and TRBJ1-4, with unresolved D. This CDR3 region has 11 residues. CDR1 is MNHEY, CDR2 SVGEGT, per germline. Trimming removed 5 bases from V and 8 bases from J, with 6 bases in between.

A remark on this clonotype: The junction departs from the called germline gene at one end, perhaps through a read error. The gene calls are TRBV2 and TRBJ2-3; maybe TRBD2 (7 bases). Germline V gives CDR1 SNHLY, CDR2 FYNNEI. This CDR3 is 14 amino acids long. The chain's CDR3 is CASSEGGGTDAQYF. In nucleotides, the CDR3 is TGTGCGAGCAGTGAAGGCGGGGGCACAGATGCGCAGTATTTT.

This chain joins TRBV6-2 or TRBV6-3 and TRBJ2-1; D perhaps matches TRBD2 (5 bases). Germline V gene sequence: CDR1 MNHEY, CDR2 SVGEGT. V lost 1 base and J 2 bases, leaving 12 bases between the germline ends. The CDR3 contains 16 residues. CDR3 protein: CASSYYGDGPYNEQFF. DNA for the CDR3: TGTGCCAGCAGTTACTACGGGGATGGACCCTACAATGAGCAGTTCTTC.

V is TRBV21-1 and J is TRBJ2-3; TRBD2 reflects the table's D call only, with no check against the DNA. TRBV21-1 is flagged as a pseudogene. The CDR3 is 16 residues long. The CDR3 DNA is TGTGCCAGCACTTACCACCTAGAGCTCCCCACAGATACGCAGTATTTT. This sequence encodes CASTYHLELPTDTQYF.

The chain recombines TRBV6-2 or TRBV6-3 with TRBJ1-2; D gene unclear. CDR3 length: 15 residues. Between the trimmed V and J ends, which lost 2 bases and 5 bases, there was a span of 15 bases. The germline CDR1 and CDR2 sequences are MNHEY and SVGEGT. The CDR3 nucleotides are TGTGCCAGCAGTTACCCCGAAGGACGGGAATATGGCTACACCTTC. Translating it yields CASSYPEGREYGYTF.